Presented here are 14 T cell receptor beta chains from one specimen sequenced in a study of blood T cell repertoires in COVID-19. This table comes from immunoSEQ multiplex PCR, and its TCRdb copy is limited to in-frame clones, with some not included. Of a few hundred thousand clones listed, roughly nine tenths are singletons. Sample: peripheral blood. The receptors were gathered from a woman aged 60 to 75 with COVID-19, enrolled during active disease.

V is TRBV3-1 (or the pseudogene TRBV3-2) and J is TRBJ1-2; perhaps TRBD1 as D (6 bases). Deletions cut 0 bases from V and 3 bases from J, with 8 bases between. Germline CDR1 and CDR2: LGHDT and YNNKEL (reference sequence). The CDR3 contains 14 residues. CDR3 protein: CASSQDGGDYGYTF. CDR3 nucleotide sequence: TGTGCCAGCAGCCAAGATGGGGGCGACTATGGCTACACCTTC.

This chain connects TRBV9 to TRBJ1-1, with D perhaps matching TRBD1 (6 bases). Germline V lookup: CDR1 SGDLS, CDR2 YYNGEE. The CDR3 runs 14 residues. Trimming took 0 bases from V and 8 from J, leaving 14 bases between them. The DNA for the CDR3 is TGTGCCAGCAGCGTAGCAGCCCACACAGGGGAAGCTTTCTTT. Residues: CASSVAAHTGEAFF.

Written as DNA, the CDR3 is TGTGCCAGCAGCCCCCAGGTATACCGGGACAACCCGTTCTTC. Its protein product is CASSPQVYRDNPFF. The V gene is TRBV3-1 (or the pseudogene TRBV3-2), the J gene TRBJ2-1, with D tentatively TRBD1 (6 bases). V lost 4 bases and J 15 bases, leaving 22 bases between the germline ends. From germline, CDR1 is LGHDT and CDR2 YNNKEL (reference sequence). This CDR3 has 14 residues.

The V and J genes are TRBV6-6 and TRBJ1-3, with D unclear. The V end lost 5 bases, the J end lost 2 bases, and 19 bases lay between the germline ends. The germline gives CDR1 MNHNY, CDR2 SVGAGI (reference sequence). The CDR3 spans 17 residues. The DNA for the CDR3 is TGTGCCAGCAGTCCTCAGACGTGGGCCTCCACTGGAAACACCATATATTTT. Its protein product is CASSPQTWASTGNTIYF.

The chain carries TRBV6-5 and TRBJ2-7; 9 bases line up with TRBD1. This CDR3 has 14 residues. CDR1 and CDR2 (germline): MNHEY, SVGAGI. With 7 bases clipped from V and 4 bases from J, the junction kept 8 bases outside the gene matches. The CDR3 coding sequence is TGTGCCAGCAAGAGGGACAGGGACACATACGAGCAGTACTTC. Its translation is CASKRDRDTYEQYF.

The CDR3 sequence is CASSPPTMRNTEAFF. The CDR3 DNA reads as TGTGCCAGCTCACCACCCACGATGAGAAACACTGAAGCTTTCTTT. V usage is TRBV18 and J usage is TRBJ1-1; no definite D call. The V gene's germline CDR1 is KGHSH and CDR2 LQKENI. This CDR3 spans 15 amino acids. V lost 0 bases and J 2 bases, leaving 10 bases between the germline ends.

This chain joins TRBV7-2 and TRBJ1-2; 10 bases align to TRBD1. In germline, CDR1 is SGHTA, CDR2 FQGNSA. This CDR3 has 14 amino acids. The V gene end was trimmed by 5 bases and the J gene end by 5 bases; junction bases not matched to a gene: 5. The CDR3 DNA reads TGTGCCAGCAGCACGACAGGGGGCAAGTATGGCTACACCTTC. This codes for CASSTTGGKYGYTF.

The gene calls are TRBV5-1 and TRBJ1-3, with 8 bases aligning to TRBD1. The CDR3 is 15 residues long. CDR1 and CDR2 (germline): SGHRS, YFSETQ. After removal of 0 bases from V and 1 base from J, the junction contained 0 bases not matched to a gene. CDR3 protein: CASSLDRGSGNTIYF. CDR3 DNA sequence: TGCGCCAGCAGCTTGGACAGGGGGTCTGGAAACACCATATATTTT.

The gene calls are TRBV6-5 and TRBJ1-5, with D possibly being TRBD1 (5 bases). V was trimmed by 6 bases and J by 0 bases, leaving 9 bases between them. Germline V gives CDR1 MNHEY, CDR2 SVGAGI. CDR3 length equals 14 residues. This chain's CDR3 is CASRAGISNQPQHF. Written as DNA, the CDR3 is TGTGCCAGCAGGGCAGGGATTAGCAATCAGCCCCAGCATTTT.

This chain links TRBV27 with TRBJ1-3, with TRBD1 as a possible D gene (6 bases). Trimming removed 11 bases at V and 0 bases at J, with 20 bases between. The CDR3 extends over 16 amino acids. Germline V gene data show CDR1 as MNHEY and CDR2 as SMNVEV (reference sequence). This chain's CDR3 is CAGNRYGGLSGNTIYF. CDR3 nucleotides: TGTGCCGGCAACCGCTATGGGGGCCTCTCTGGAAACACCATATATTTT.

The chain combines TRBV2 with TRBJ1-2; D is undetermined. CDR1 SNHLY and CDR2 FYNNEI come from the germline V gene. V lost 3 bases and J lost 2, with 4 bases in between. The CDR3 covers 12 residues. This CDR3 reads CASSDRNYGYTF. In DNA form, the CDR3 reads TGTGCCAGCAGTGACAGAAACTATGGCTACACCTTC.

The chain links TRBV5-1 to TRBJ1-1, with 8 nucleotides matching TRBD1. The junction had 10 bases not matched to a gene; V was cut back by 6 bases and J by 3 bases. This CDR3 region has 15 residues. Germline CDR1 and CDR2: SGHRS and YFSETQ. The CDR3 DNA is TGCGCCAGCACCCCTAGGACAGGGCGTTACACTGAAGCTTTCTTT. This encodes CASTPRTGRYTEAFF.

The rearrangement links TRBV19 to TRBJ1-2; 10 nucleotides match TRBD1. Germline V gene data show CDR1 as LNHDA and CDR2 as SQIVND (reference sequence). CDR3 length: 16 amino acids. V was clipped by 6 bases and J by 2 bases; unmatched bases: 9. The CDR3 loop is CASRRDRGSTNYGYTF. The CDR3 DNA reads TGTGCCAGTAGAAGGGACAGGGGAAGCACGAACTATGGCTACACCTTC.

This clone turned up a few times. The rearrangement uses TRBV5-1 and TRBJ1-4; 7 bases are shared with TRBD1. The J segment lost 10 bases and the V segment lost 4 bases, leaving 7 bases of the junction unmatched. The germline V gene has CDR1 SGHRS and CDR2 YFSETQ. The CDR3 runs 13 residues. In DNA, the CDR3 is TGCGCCAGCAGCAGCCAGGGGGACGGAAAACTGTTTTTT. Translating it yields CASSSQGDGKLFF.